This T cell receptor (beta chain) comes out of a study of T cells in Graves' hyperthyroidism and ophthalmopathy. Amplification yielded TCR beta CDR3 regions, with RNA transcripts as the source. The TCR CDR3 first-round RT-PCR relied on the HTBI primer set. TCRdb re-analysed the multiplex PCR reads in MiXCR, keeping a single row per CDR3 protein. This sample carries hundreds of thousands of distinct CDR3 sequences, around 15% of them seen once, and the ten largest clones take roughly 3%. This clonotype showed up just a few times. Sequencing was carried out using blood. This sequence originates from a woman between 40 and 55 years old with Graves' ophthalmopathy.

The CDR3 DNA follows: TGTGCCAGCAGCTTAGGGGTGGGGGTGGACAATGAGCAGTTCTTC. This translates into CASSLGVGVDNEQFF. The chain combines TRBV7-9 with TRBJ2-1; D possibly matches TRBD1 or TRBD2 (5 bases each). V was shortened by 1 base and J by 5 bases, with 12 bases between the two germline ends. CDR1 and CDR2 (germline): SEHNR, FQNEAQ (reference sequence). The CDR3 length is 15 residues.